The subject of this entry is one TCR beta chain. The sample comes from a study of beta chain features in type 1 diabetes. Looking at the study overall: Examination of sorted cells across all samples involved around 99 million cells.

This CDR3 has 16 amino acids. The germline gives CDR1 SGHTA, CDR2 FQGNSA. V gave up 7 bases and J gave up 6 bases, with 23 bases separating them. All of the isolated RNA was reverse transcribed, so expressed TCRB transcripts were sequenced. Produced via immunoSEQ multiplex PCR; TCRdb's table is partial and in-frame only. In the table there are around 500,000 clones, approximately 10% of which are singletons. The J gene is TRBJ2-3, the V gene TRBV7-2; TRBD1 might be the D (5 bases). The TCR was taken from a woman under 30 in good health. The specimen sequenced was naive CD4+ T cells from blood. The CDR3 reads CASTLRATALSDTQYF. CDR3 coding DNA: TGTGCCAGCACCCTTAGAGCGACAGCACTCTCGGATACGCAGTATTTT.